Listed here are 26 T cell receptor beta chains from one sample, sequenced in a study of OX40 agonist ivuxolimab in advanced cancers. The data were produced by immunoSEQ multiplex PCR, yet TCRdb's version contains in-frame clones alone and is incomplete. Here the sample spans about 39,000 clones, 92% being singletons. The sample in question was CD4+ or CD8+ T cells sorted from blood, obtained in a trial of the OX40 agonist ivuxolimab. The receptor set was obtained from an adult with an advanced solid tumor such as melanoma, head and neck, liver or kidney cancer.

This sequence joins TRBV11-1 and TRBJ2-5; perhaps TRBD2 as D (5 bases). The CDR3 is made up of 13 amino acids. V dropped 5 bases and J dropped 5 bases, with 12 bases sitting between them. The germline V gene encodes CDR1 SGHAT and CDR2 FQDESV (reference sequence). The CDR3 DNA follows: TGTGCCAGCAGCCTTTTTGAGCGGGAGACCCAGTACTTC. It codes for CASSLFERETQYF.

The J gene is TRBJ2-7, the V gene TRBV4-2; the D is unclear. Trimming pared 1 base from V and 0 bases from J, leaving 10 bases between. The CDR3 spans 15 residues. In germline, CDR1 is LGHNA, CDR2 YNFKEQ. This CDR3 is CASSQADTSSYEQYF. CDR3 bases: TGTGCCAGCAGCCAAGCGGATACGAGCTCCTACGAGCAGTACTTC.

This rearrangement joins TRBV4-2 to TRBJ2-1; 12 bases align to TRBD2. The CDR3 has 16 residues. The ends lost 2 bases at V and 7 bases at J; junction bases unmatched: 6. The germline CDR1 and CDR2 sequences are LGHNA and YNFKEQ. Here the CDR3 reads CASSQISLAGGNEQFF. CDR3 in DNA: TGTGCCAGCAGCCAAATTTCCCTAGCGGGAGGGAATGAGCAGTTCTTC.

This clone was counted a single time. V is TRBV7-9 and J is TRBJ2-1, with 7 bases that match TRBD1. Germline loops: CDR1 SEHNR, CDR2 FQNEAQ (reference sequence). The CDR3 loop spans 18 amino acids. V was clipped by 4 bases and J by 1 base; unmatched bases: 13. In DNA form, the CDR3 reads TGTGCCAGCAGCTCATATAGGGGGCCGAAGAGATCCTACAATGAGCAGTTCTTC. It encodes CASSSYRGPKRSYNEQFF.

V is TRBV14 and J is TRBJ2-1; D gene ambiguous. The CDR3 contains 16 residues. Germline values: CDR1 SGHDN, CDR2 FVKESK. Trimming took off 0 bases at V and 9 bases at J, with 18 bases between the two ends. CDR3 DNA sequence: TGTGCCAGCAGCCAAGATGACGTCTGGATTGCCCCTGAGCAGTTCTTC. Translated: CASSQDDVWIAPEQFF.

The genes are TRBV30 and TRBJ1-1; D is ambiguous. The CDR3 sequence is 11 residues long. Germline V lookup: CDR1 GTSNPN, CDR2 SVGIG (reference sequence). The ends were cut back, 0 bases at V and 8 bases at J, with 7 bases in the middle. The CDR3, as DNA: TGTGCCTGGAGTGTTTTGGGGGAAGCTTTCTTT. Translating gives CAWSVLGEAFF.

The V call is TRBV27, the J call TRBJ1-1; 7 bases line up with TRBD1. Germline V gene lookup returns CDR1 MNHEY and CDR2 SMNVEV (reference sequence). The V and J ends lost 5 bases and 5 bases, in that order; junction bases with no gene match: 8. The CDR3 loop spans 14 amino acids. The CDR3 coding sequence is TGTGCCAGCAGTCAACTAGGGGGCGGGACTGAAGCTTTCTTT. It yields the protein CASSQLGGGTEAFF.

This chain links TRBV5-1 with TRBJ1-2, with 9 bases that match TRBD1. Germline lookup yields CDR1 SGHRS and CDR2 YFSETQ. The length of the CDR3 is 13 residues. Trimming at V came to 4 bases and at J to 6 bases, leaving 4 bases not matched to a gene. CDR3 region: CASSLTGGNGYTF. The CDR3 DNA sequence: TGCGCCAGCAGCCTAACAGGGGGCAATGGCTACACCTTC.

The chain recombines TRBV6-1 with TRBJ2-1; D not resolved. CDR1 and CDR2 from the germline V gene are MNHNS and SASEGT. Between the trimmed V and J ends, which lost 3 bases and 8 bases, there was a span of 26 bases. The CDR3 loop spans 18 amino acids. CDR3: CASSDHNVVGVRIHEQFF. Written as DNA, the CDR3 is TGTGCCAGCAGTGACCACAACGTGGTTGGAGTTCGCATCCATGAGCAGTTCTTC.

The rearrangement uses TRBV6-5 and TRBJ2-1; D is perhaps TRBD2 (5 bases). Trimming took 2 bases from V and 6 from J, leaving 14 bases between them. CDR1 and CDR2 (germline): MNHEY, SVGAGI. The CDR3 extends over 15 amino acids. CDR3 nucleotides: TGTGCCAGCAGTTACCGCGGGTTAATCTCCAATGAGCAGTTCTTC. Encoded protein: CASSYRGLISNEQFF.

The CDR3 reads CASKVASSYEQYF. The CDR3 nucleotides are TGTGCCAGCAAGGTTGCTAGCTCCTACGAGCAGTACTTC. The gene calls are TRBV2 and TRBJ2-7; D ambiguous. Deletions cut 7 bases from V and 0 bases from J, with 10 bases between. This CDR3 is built from 13 residues. Germline V gene sequence: CDR1 SNHLY, CDR2 FYNNEI.

The CDR3 is CASSMWSNQPQHF. The CDR3 nucleotides are TGTGCCAGTAGTATGTGGAGCAATCAGCCCCAGCATTTT. The rearrangement links TRBV19 to TRBJ1-5; D not resolved. V gave up 3 bases and J gave up 1 base, with 4 bases separating them. Germline CDR1 reads LNHDA; CDR2 reads SQIVND (reference sequence). This CDR3 contains 13 residues.

The rearrangement uses TRBV6-5 and TRBJ1-2, with D perhaps TRBD1 (5 bases). The CDR3 runs to 11 residues. Germline V gives CDR1 MNHEY, CDR2 SVGAGI. The V end was cut by 5 bases, the J end by 13 bases, with 14 bases between. For the CDR3, the DNA is TGTGCCAGCAGTGAAGGTCTCAGGGCCACCTTC. Amino acid sequence: CASSEGLRATF.

The chain is built from TRBV2 and TRBJ1-1, with no clear D. V lost 3 bases and J 3 bases, leaving 2 bases between the germline ends. Germline V lookup: CDR1 SNHLY, CDR2 FYNNEI. This CDR3 comprises 11 residues. Here the CDR3 reads CASSDYTEAFF. Written as DNA, the CDR3 is TGTGCCAGCAGTGACTACACTGAAGCTTTCTTT.

The V gene is TRBV30, the J gene TRBJ2-1, with 11 bases lining up with TRBD2. Germline trimming cut 5 bases from V and 3 bases from J; bases unmatched to any gene: 12. This CDR3 is built from 17 residues. Per germline, CDR1 GTSNPN and CDR2 SVGIG (reference sequence). The CDR3 loop reads CAWAKRATSGGYNEQFF. In DNA form, the CDR3 reads TGTGCCTGGGCCAAGCGGGCCACTAGCGGGGGCTACAATGAGCAGTTCTTC.

The gene calls are TRBV4-1 and TRBJ1-5; D gene uncertain. Germline loops: CDR1 MGHRA, CDR2 YSYEKL. The CDR3 covers 13 residues. The V end lost 4 bases, the J end lost 4 bases, and 8 bases lay between the germline ends. Here the CDR3 reads CASSRAENQPQHF. The CDR3, as DNA: TGCGCCAGCAGCCGGGCGGAGAATCAGCCCCAGCATTTT.

This chain joins TRBV4-1 and TRBJ2-7; 8 nucleotides agree with TRBD1. Germline V lookup: CDR1 MGHRA, CDR2 YSYEKL. This CDR3 is 15 amino acids long. After removal of 1 base from V and 5 bases from J, the junction contained 7 bases not matched to a gene. This CDR3 reads CASSQVADRDNEQYF. The CDR3 DNA is TGCGCCAGCAGCCAAGTAGCGGACAGGGATAACGAGCAGTACTTC.

The chain is built from TRBV6-1 and TRBJ2-7, with 12 nucleotides matching TRBD1. Losses at the gene ends were 4 bases for V and 3 bases for J; bases not matched to a gene: 10. Germline V gene sequence: CDR1 MNHNS, CDR2 SASEGT. This CDR3 is built from 17 residues. Here the CDR3 DNA reads TGTGCCAGCAGTGCGGCCGCCGGGACAGGGGGCTACTACGAGCAGTACTTC. Amino acid sequence: CASSAAAGTGGYYEQYF.

This chain links TRBV2 with TRBJ2-3; maybe TRBD1 (6 bases). V lost 1 base, J lost 0 bases, and 11 bases lay in between. The CDR3 covers 16 residues. From germline, CDR1 is SNHLY and CDR2 FYNNEI. CDR3 coding DNA: TGTGCCAGCAGTGAAGGTCGGACAGCCAGCACAGATACGCAGTATTTT. This codes for CASSEGRTASTDTQYF. Together with reference TRBV2 and TRBJ2-3, the CDR3 gives the full variable domain: EPEVTQTPSHQVTQMGQEVILRCVPISNHLYFYWYRQILGQKVEFLVSFYNNEISEKSEIFDDQFSVERPDGSNFTLKIRSTKLEDSAMYFCASSEGRTASTDTQYFGPGTRLTVL.

V and J are TRBV7-9 and TRBJ2-4, with D possibly matching TRBD2 (5 bases). Germline assignment: CDR1 SEHNR and CDR2 FQNEAQ (reference sequence). Deletions cut 1 base from V and 4 bases from J, with 14 bases between. The CDR3 extends over 16 amino acids. CDR3 region: CASSLGEGTLKNIQYF. The DNA for the CDR3 is TGTGCCAGCAGCTTAGGTGAGGGAACCCTGAAAAACATTCAGTACTTC.

The chain couples TRBV30 to TRBJ1-5; D call uncertain. V was pared by 0 bases and J by 2 bases, with 5 bases between. Germline values: CDR1 GTSNPN, CDR2 SVGIG (reference sequence). The CDR3 is 13 amino acids. CDR3 loop: CAWSVMGNQPQHF. The CDR3, as DNA: TGTGCCTGGAGTGTAATGGGCAATCAGCCCCAGCATTTT.

This sequence joins TRBV7-6 and TRBJ2-2; 9 positions agree with TRBD2. Trimming took 5 bases from V and 3 from J; bases not matched to a gene: 13. Germline CDR1 reads SGHVS; CDR2 reads FNYEAQ. The CDR3 has 18 residues. The CDR3 reads CASSPIRASGIYTGELFF. The CDR3 bases are TGTGCCAGCAGCCCCATTAGGGCTAGCGGGATATACACCGGGGAGCTGTTTTTT. Using reference TRBV7-6 and TRBJ2-2 for the parts outside the CDR3, the full variable domain is GAGVSQSPRYKVTKRGQDVALRCDPISGHVSLYWYRQALGQGPEFLTYFNYEAQQDKSGLPNDRFSAERPEGSISTLTIQRTEQRDSAMYRCASSPIRASGIYTGELFFGEGSRLTVL.

This clone was recorded only once. The genes are TRBV4-2 and TRBJ2-3, with 9 bases that match TRBD2. This CDR3 has 18 amino acids. CDR1 and CDR2 from the germline V gene are LGHNA and YNFKEQ. V lost 0 bases to trimming and J lost 4 bases; unmatched junction nucleotides: 11. For the CDR3, the DNA is TGTGCCAGCAGCCAAGACACGCTAGCAGCGGGAGGCGCAGATACGCAGTATTTT. Its protein is CASSQDTLAAGGADTQYF.

This clone was seen once. A junction boundary mismatches the germline segment, possibly from a read error. Other DNA sequences within the sample encode an identical CDR3. The V gene is TRBV11-3, the J gene TRBJ1-1; 11 bases are a match to TRBD1. The CDR3 extends over 15 amino acids. Germline V lookup: CDR1 SGHNT, CDR2 YENEEA. CDR3 DNA: TGTGCCAGCAGCCCGGACAGGGGGCGAAATCCTGAAGCCTTCTTT. Encoded protein: CASSPDRGRNPEAFF.

This chain joins TRBV9 and TRBJ2-3; TRBD2 agrees at 8 bases. The germline V gene has CDR1 SGDLS and CDR2 YYNGEE. This CDR3 is built from 14 residues. V was clipped by 4 bases and J by 2 bases; unmatched bases: 3. CDR3 nucleotides: TGTGCCAGCAGCCCCGGACTAGCCACAGATACGCAGTATTTT. It specifies CASSPGLATDTQYF. Full variable domain (rest looked up from reference TRBV9 and TRBJ2-3): DSGVTQTPKHLITATGQRVTLRCSPRSGDLSVYWYQQSLDQGLQFLIQYYNGEERAKGNILERFSAQQFPDLHSELNLSSLELGDSALYFCASSPGLATDTQYFGPGTRLTVL.

J is TRBJ2-5 and V is TRBV6-5; 8 nucleotides line up with TRBD2. In germline, CDR1 is MNHEY, CDR2 SVGAGI. The junction had 1 base not matched to a gene; V was cut back by 6 bases and J by 1 base. There are 13 residues in the CDR3. Written as DNA, the CDR3 is TGTGCCAGCAGGCGGGAGGTCCAAGAGACCCAGTACTTC. This translates into CASRREVQETQYF.